Presented here are 10 T cell receptor beta chains from one specimen sequenced in a study of identical twins. TCRdb re-called the 5' RACE reads through MiXCR, storing one row per CDR3 protein. The table records approximately 670,000 distinct CDR3 sequences, approximately 6.1% of them present only once. The sample comprised naive T cells sorted from blood. The receptors derive from a man aged 18-30 years in good health.

There are many counts of this clonotype. The rearrangement joins TRBV7-2 to TRBJ2-3; possibly TRBD1 for D (5 bases). CDR1 is SGHTA, CDR2 FQGNSA, per germline. V lost 1 base and J 1 base, leaving 9 bases between the germline ends. CDR3 length: 15 amino acids. The CDR3 DNA is TGTGCCAGCAGCTTAGAAGGCAGGGGCACAGATACGCAGTATTTT. It translates to CASSLEGRGTDTQYF.

This clonotype was counted at least ten times. The V gene is TRBV4-3, the J gene TRBJ2-7; TRBD2 aligns across 8 bases. After removal of 0 bases from V and 3 bases from J, the junction contained 1 base not matched to a gene. This CDR3 is built from 14 residues. Germline CDR1 and CDR2: LGHNA and YSLEER. The CDR3 loop is CASSQEAGGYEQYF. The CDR3 nucleotides read TGCGCCAGCAGCCAAGAGGCGGGAGGCTACGAGCAGTACTTC.

This clonotype has only one observation. The gene calls are TRBV7-8 and TRBJ2-1; 7 positions agree with TRBD2. The CDR3 totals 14 residues. Germline V gives CDR1 SGHVS, CDR2 FQNEAQ. V was pared by 5 bases and J by 4 bases, with 5 bases of the junction left unmatched. The CDR3 nucleotides read TGTGCCAGCAGCGGACCGGGACTATACAATGAGCAGTTCTTC. This translates into CASSGPGLYNEQFF.

This clonotype appeared a few times. The chain carries TRBV6-2 or TRBV6-3 and TRBJ2-2, with D perhaps matching TRBD2 (5 bases). The CDR3 sequence is 15 residues long. The germline gives CDR1 MNHEY, CDR2 SVGEGT. Trimming shortened V by 5 bases and J by 7 bases, and 17 bases separated the two germline ends. The CDR3 coding sequence is TGTGCCAGCAGTCCGGAGGAACCAGAAATCGGGGAGCTGTTTTTT. This encodes CASSPEEPEIGELFF.

This clonotype was recorded at least ten times. The CDR3 region is CSARTGGSGNTIYF. CDR3 nucleotides: TGCAGCGCCCGGACAGGGGGTAGTGGAAACACCATATATTTT. The chain links TRBV29-1 to TRBJ1-3; TRBD1 aligns across 10 bases. Losses at the gene ends were 7 bases for V and 3 bases for J; bases not matched to a gene: 6. In germline, CDR1 is SQVTM, CDR2 ANQGSEA. CDR3 size: 14 residues.

This clonotype was counted between two and nine times. The chain joins TRBV6-5 to TRBJ1-2; weak D call: TRBD1 (5 bases). Per the germline V gene, CDR1 is MNHEY and CDR2 is SVGAGI. Trimming took off 0 bases at V and 2 bases at J, with 13 bases between the two ends. The CDR3 contains 16 residues. DNA of the CDR3: TGTGCCAGCAGTTACTCGATCTTTCGGGGGAACTATGGCTACACCTTC. Its translation: CASSYSIFRGNYGYTF.

The table lists this clonotype with many counts. The rearrangement joins TRBV4-3 to TRBJ2-1; D perhaps matches TRBD2 (6 bases). Germline V gene sequence: CDR1 LGHNA, CDR2 YSLEER. This CDR3 spans 13 amino acids. Trimming stripped 4 bases from V and 9 bases from J, with 13 bases between. The chain's CDR3 is CASSRSAGSEQFF. The CDR3 DNA reads as TGCGCCAGCAGCCGCTCGGCGGGATCTGAGCAGTTCTTC.

The CDR3 loop reads CSARETGNTEAFF. CDR3 bases: TGCAGTGCTAGGGAAACAGGCAACACTGAAGCTTTCTTT. The V call is TRBV20-1, the J call TRBJ1-1, with D perhaps matching TRBD1 (5 bases). The CDR3 consists of 13 residues. Trimming stripped 3 bases from V and 2 bases from J, with 10 bases between. Germline V gene data show CDR1 as DFQATT and CDR2 as SNEGSKA (reference sequence).

This clonotype appeared a few times. This chain links TRBV29-1 with TRBJ2-4; D possibly matches TRBD1 or TRBD2 (5 bases each). The germline V gene encodes CDR1 SQVTM and CDR2 ANQGSEA. The CDR3 contains 11 residues. The germline V and J ends were trimmed by 6 bases and 6 bases, with 9 bases remaining between them. This CDR3 is CSVPRGNIQYF. In nucleotides, the CDR3 is TGCAGCGTCCCGAGGGGAAACATTCAGTACTTC.

This clonotype was counted many times. The J gene is TRBJ2-1, the V gene TRBV5-1; the D gene is possibly TRBD2 (6 bases). The CDR3 length is 15 residues. Germline lookup yields CDR1 SGHRS and CDR2 YFSETQ. V gave up 4 bases and J gave up 6 bases, with 17 bases separating them. CDR3 amino acids: CASSRESGGANEQFF. CDR3 coding DNA: TGCGCCAGCAGCAGAGAAAGCGGAGGGGCCAATGAGCAGTTCTTC.